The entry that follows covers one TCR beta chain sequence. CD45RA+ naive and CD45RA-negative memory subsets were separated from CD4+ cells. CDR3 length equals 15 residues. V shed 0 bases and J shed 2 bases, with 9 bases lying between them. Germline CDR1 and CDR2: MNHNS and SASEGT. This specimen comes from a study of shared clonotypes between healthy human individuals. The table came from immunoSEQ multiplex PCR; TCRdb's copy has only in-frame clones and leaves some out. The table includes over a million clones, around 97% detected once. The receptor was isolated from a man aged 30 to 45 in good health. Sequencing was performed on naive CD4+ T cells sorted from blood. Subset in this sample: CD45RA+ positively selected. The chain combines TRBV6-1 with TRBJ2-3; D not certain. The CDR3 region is CASSEAPQATDTQYF. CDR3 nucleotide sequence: TGTGCCAGCAGTGAAGCTCCGCAAGCCACAGATACGCAGTATTTT.